The TCR beta chain described here comes from a study of blood T cell repertoires in COVID-19. About the study: Researchers got acute and convalescent COVID-19 samples from the United States, Italy and Spain. Sample material is recorded as cDNA or gDNA derived from T cells, B-cell-depleted T cells, or PBMCs.

V shed 2 bases and J shed 6 bases, with 12 bases lying between them. The CDR3 is made up of 14 amino acids. In germline, CDR1 is SGHTA, CDR2 FQGNSA. Individuals drawn from about 26 US areas were roughly 18 to 95 years old. Clones were sequenced by immunoSEQ multiplex PCR, and TCRdb holds only the in-frame ones, with some missing. The table records under 300,000 clones, around 91% of them present only once. The receptor comes from a woman younger than 35 who had recovered from COVID-19. The sample comprised PBMCs or T cells enriched from blood (not recorded which). V gene TRBV7-2 combines with J gene TRBJ2-3; D remains ambiguous. This CDR3 reads CASSLQTRKDTQYF. Here the CDR3 DNA reads TGTGCCAGCAGCTTACAGACTCGAAAGGATACGCAGTATTTT.